Described below is a single TCR beta chain sequence and its context. These data come from a study of patients and donors after allogeneic stem cell transplantation. A single record per CDR3 protein comes from TCRdb applying MiXCR to the RT-PCR reads. The data hold 25,000 to 30,000 distinct CDR3 sequences, with about 8% observed a single time. The CDR3 is made up of 12 amino acids. Germline-derived CDR1 and CDR2 are SNHLY and FYNNEI. The V end was cut by 5 bases, the J end by 11 bases, with 13 bases between. The clonotype was recovered from a human donor who was either an allogeneic HSCT recipient or a stem cell or donor lymphocyte infusion donor (not recorded which). It is not recorded whose cells these are; they may come from a transplant donor. The genes are TRBV2 and TRBJ1-5, with TRBD1 as a possible D gene (6 bases). The sample comprised blood, either unsorted or a sorted T cell fraction (not recorded which). DNA for the CDR3: TGTGCCAGCAGTATACCGGGGGCAGCCCAGCATTTT. Translating it yields CASSIPGAAQHF.